This T cell receptor (beta chain) was profiled in a study of blood T cell repertoires in COVID-19. Profiled with immunoSEQ multiplex PCR; TCRdb holds only in-frame clones, not every one. The sample carries about 27,000 clones, around 86% recorded once. Material for sequencing was peripheral blood. This clonotype was sampled from a man in his 70s with acute or convalescent COVID-19.

Written as DNA, the CDR3 is TGTGCCGTCGCTTTTCGAGACACTGAAGCTTTCTTT. Its protein is CAVAFRDTEAFF. The rearrangement links TRBV10-3 to TRBJ1-1; D uncertain. The V end lost 11 bases, the J end lost 3 bases, and 13 bases lay between the germline ends. Germline lookup yields CDR1 ENHRY and CDR2 SYGVKD. The length of the CDR3 is 12 residues.